This is a list of T cell receptor beta chains from one sample in a study of blood T cell repertoires in COVID-19. This table comes from immunoSEQ multiplex PCR, and its TCRdb copy is limited to in-frame clones, with some not included. This sample has 380,000 or so clones, with over 75% found just once. The sequencing input was PBMCs or T cells enriched from blood (not recorded which). Source of these receptors: a woman in her 30s with acute COVID-19. Both conserved end residues are part of each CDR3. A D gene is named only where the DNA matches it firmly. Clone size is given for some rows only: seen once, a few or many times, or a class if the clone is expanded.

J: TRBJ2-3; D: TRBD2; length: 16; V: TRBV9; size: NA; DNA: TGTGCCAGCAGCGTAGCGCTAGCGGGGGGCACAGATACGCAGTATTTT; CDR3: CASSVALAGGTDTQYF
J: TRBJ2-1; D: TRBD2; length: 14; V: TRBV5-1; size: NA; DNA: TGCGCCAGCAGCTATTGGACTAGCGATCGTGAGCAGTTCTTC; CDR3: CASSYWTSDREQFF
J: TRBJ2-5; D: NA; length: 14; V: TRBV19; size: NA; DNA: TGTGCCAGTGCAGAGCAGGGGAACCAAGAGACCCAGTACTTC; CDR3: CASAEQGNQETQYF
J: TRBJ1-6; D: NA; length: 16; V: TRBV7-2; size: NA; DNA: TGTGCCAGCAGCCCCCAAGGTTTGGGCCGACATTCACCCCTCCACTTT; CDR3: CASSPQGLGRHSPLHF
J: TRBJ2-1; D: TRBD1; length: 17; V: TRBV24-1; size: NA; DNA: TGTGCCACCAGTGATTGGGGACCGGGACAGAACTACAATGAGCAGTTCTTC; CDR3: CATSDWGPGQNYNEQFF
J: TRBJ2-7; D: TRBD2; length: 18; V: TRBV5-1; size: NA; DNA: TGCGCCAGCAGCTCCGGAAGGACTAGCGGGGTGGATCCCTACGAGCAGTACTTC; CDR3: CASSSGRTSGVDPYEQYF
J: TRBJ2-1; D: TRBD1; length: 12; V: TRBV30; size: NA; DNA: TGTGCCTGGACTGACAGGGGATATGAGCAGTTCTTC; CDR3: CAWTDRGYEQFF
J: TRBJ1-4; D: TRBD1; length: 14; V: TRBV5-1; size: NA; DNA: TGCGCCAGCAGCTTGGGGCAGGGGGACGAAAAACTGTTTTTT; CDR3: CASSLGQGDEKLFF
J: TRBJ2-3; D: NA; length: 15; V: TRBV6-2/TRBV6-3; size: NA; DNA: TGTGCCAGCAGTAACGGCGAGGGATACACAGATACGCAGTATTTT; CDR3: CASSNGEGYTDTQYF
J: TRBJ1-3; D: NA; length: 14; V: TRBV14; size: once; DNA: TGTGCCAGCTCACGTTATCAGGGGAGAAACACCATATATTTT; CDR3: CASSRYQGRNTIYF
J: TRBJ2-7; D: NA; length: 14; V: TRBV6-6; size: NA; DNA: TGTGCCAGCAGTTCGGTCCTGAGCTCCTACGAGCAGTACTTC; CDR3: CASSSVLSSYEQYF
J: TRBJ2-7; D: NA; length: 14; V: TRBV7-2; size: NA; DNA: TGTGCCAGCAGCTTACTTGGAACAGTCTACGAGCAGTACTTC; CDR3: CASSLLGTVYEQYF
J: TRBJ2-4; D: TRBD1; length: 14; V: TRBV6-5; size: NA; DNA: TGTGCCAGCAGTCTGGGACAGGAGTTAAACATTCAGTACTTC; CDR3: CASSLGQELNIQYF
J: TRBJ2-5; D: NA; length: 13; V: TRBV19; size: NA; DNA: TGTGCCAGTAGTATAATGAGGGGGGAGACCCAGTACTTC; CDR3: CASSIMRGETQYF
J: TRBJ2-3; D: NA; length: 12; V: TRBV7-3; size: NA; DNA: TGTGCCAGCAGCTTCCCAGCGGATACGCAGTATTTT; CDR3: CASSFPADTQYF
J: TRBJ2-7; D: TRBD1; length: 16; V: TRBV9; size: NA; DNA: TGTGCCAGCAGCGTAGGTACAGGGGGCGCGTCCTACGAGCAGTACTTC; CDR3: CASSVGTGGASYEQYF
J: TRBJ2-7; D: NA; length: 15; V: TRBV11-1; size: NA; DNA: TGTGCCAGCAGCCCATACTTACGCGACTCCTACGAGCAGTACTTC; CDR3: CASSPYLRDSYEQYF
J: TRBJ1-2; D: NA; length: 11; V: TRBV29-1; size: NA; DNA: TGCAGCGTCACCCCCAGTGATGGCTACACCTTC; CDR3: CSVTPSDGYTF
J: TRBJ2-2; D: NA; length: 15; V: TRBV9; size: many; DNA: TGTGCCAGCAGCGTTGGAGGGGTGGTAACCGGGGAGCTGTTTTTT; CDR3: CASSVGGVVTGELFF
J: TRBJ2-3; D: TRBD2; length: 13; V: TRBV7-2; size: NA; DNA: TGTGCCAGCAGCCCCCCCGGGGGGGGTACGCAGTATTTT; CDR3: CASSPPGGGTQYF
J: TRBJ1-3; D: TRBD1; length: 14; V: TRBV18; size: NA; DNA: TGTGCCACCAGAGAGGGGGCCAGTGGAAACACCATATATTTT; CDR3: CATREGASGNTIYF
J: TRBJ1-1; D: NA; length: 15; V: TRBV6-2/TRBV6-3; size: NA; DNA: TGTGCCAGCAGTTACGGTACAGAGATGAACACTGAAGCTTTCTTT; CDR3: CASSYGTEMNTEAFF